A selection of T cell receptor beta chains follows, all from one sample in a study of T-cell reconstitution after alpha-beta-depleted transplantation in children. MiXCR was run by TCRdb on the PCR reads, yielding one entry per CDR3 protein. The sample includes hundreds of thousands of distinct CDR3 sequences, approximately 13% of them seen just once. The input for sequencing was PBMCs, mostly from graft donor cells, taken 360 days after TCRalphabeta/CD19-depleted stem cell transplant. The receptor source for this set is a male patient younger than 18 who had a stem cell transplant for acute myeloid leukemia, so the T cells may come from the graft donor. The CDR3 runs from the conserved cysteine through the conserved F or W. D genes are given only for firm matches. Expanded clones are given a class, and other clones once, few, many or no size at all.

. TRBD2 TRBJ2-5 TRBV29-1 TGCAGCGTGGCGGGGGGACTAGCCCAAGAGACCCAGTACTTC CSVAGGLAQETQYF
. TRBD2 TRBJ2-3 TRBV18 TGTGCCAGCTCACCTCTACTAGCGACTACTAGCACAGATACGCAGTATTTT CASSPLLATTSTDTQYF
. . TRBJ2-7 TRBV20-1 TGCAGGGAGGGGGCGCCGACCTACGAGCAGTACTTC CREGAPTYEQYF
many . TRBJ1-5 TRBV2 TGTGCCAGCAGGGAGACACCCCCTGGGCCCCAGCATTTT CASRETPPGPQHF
few TRBD2 TRBJ2-7 TRBV15 TGTGCCACCAGCAAAAGACCGGGACTAGCGTTCGAGCAGTACTTC CATSKRPGLAFEQYF
few . TRBJ2-7 TRBV28 TGTGCCAGCGCCGGTGGGGGGGCAGGGTCCCACGAGCAGTACTTC CASAGGGAGSHEQYF
few TRBD2 TRBJ2-7 TRBV15 TGTGCCACCAGCAGAGATGGTCATAGCGGGTACTCCTACGAGCAGTACTTC CATSRDGHSGYSYEQYF
few . TRBJ2-7 TRBV14 TGTGCCAGCAGCCAAGTTGGACAAGGGAATTTATACGAGCAGTACTTC CASSQVGQGNLYEQYF
few TRBD1 TRBJ2-7 TRBV5-5 TGTGCCAGCAGCCTGAGGGACAGGGCCCACGAGCAGTACTTC CASSLRDRAHEQYF
. . TRBJ2-6 TRBV11-2 TGTGCCAGCAGCCCTGTCCACTCTTCACTCTCTGGGGCCAACGTCCTGACTTTC CASSPVHSSLSGANVLTF
. TRBD2 TRBJ2-7 TRBV7-3 TGTGCCAGCAGCTTAACTAGCGGGAACGCCCTGACGGCCAATTCCTACGAGCAGTACTTC CASSLTSGNALTANSYEQYF
. TRBD1 TRBJ1-1 TRBV6-1 TGTGCCAGCAGAAGACAGGGCGGCACTGAAGCTTTCTTT CASRRQGGTEAFF
. TRBD1 TRBJ2-1 TRBV18 TGTGCCAGCTCAACTAGACAGGGTTCCTACAATGAGCAGTTCTTC CASSTRQGSYNEQFF
. TRBD1 TRBJ2-2 TRBV7-9 TGTGCCAGCAGGCCCGGGACAGGGAGGACCGGGGAGCTGTTTTTT CASRPGTGRTGELFF
few . TRBJ2-7 TRBV7-2 TGTGCCAGCAGCTGGACGAGGGCAGTATACGAGCAGTACTTC CASSWTRAVYEQYF
many . TRBJ2-5 TRBV20-1 TGCAGTGCTAGTCCTGGTAGGGGTGGGGAGACCCAGTACTTC CSASPGRGGETQYF
. TRBD1 TRBJ2-7 TRBV6-5 TGTGCCAGCAGTTACTCGGCGACAGGGCTCGAGCAGTACTTC CASSYSATGLEQYF
few . TRBJ1-1 TRBV4-3 TGCGCCAGCAGCCAAGGGGAGCCGGAGCACGGGGCTTTCTTT CASSQGEPEHGAFF
. . TRBJ2-3 TRBV28 TGTGCCAGCAGTTTATCTGGGACACTATCTTACATGGACACGCAGTATTTT CASSLSGTLSYMDTQYF
. . TRBJ2-2 TRBV12-3/TRBV12-4 TGTGCCAGCAGTTTAAGTCGGGGAATCGGGGAGCTGTTTTTT CASSLSRGIGELFF
few . TRBJ2-5 TRBV20-1 TGCAGTGCTAGGGGTACAGGGCCCGAGACCCAGTACTTC CSARGTGPETQYF
many . TRBJ1-5 TRBV28 TGTGCCAGCAGTTTCCCAGGGCATCAGCCCCAGCATTTT CASSFPGHQPQHF
many . TRBJ2-5 TRBV9 TGTGCCAGCAGCGTAGGGCTAGCCATAGACCAAGAGACCCAGTACTTC CASSVGLAIDQETQYF
few . TRBJ2-1 TRBV12-3/TRBV12-4 TGTGCCAGCCGGTATAACAATGAGCAGTTCTTC CASRYNNEQFF
. . TRBJ1-5 TRBV28 TGTGCCAGCACTCTTATGGACTTAAGCAATCAGCCCCAGCATTTT CASTLMDLSNQPQHF
few . TRBJ2-5 TRBV29-1 TGCAGCGTTGAGAGTTTCGGGGTTGTGACCCAGTACTTC CSVESFGVVTQYF
. . TRBJ2-4 TRBV12-3/TRBV12-4 TGTGCCAGCAGTTTCGTAGCCAAAAACATTCAGTACTTC CASSFVAKNIQYF
few . TRBJ1-5 TRBV7-9 TGTGCCAGCAGCTTTAGCGGGCCAGGGGTCGTGGAGCCCCAGCATTTT CASSFSGPGVVEPQHF
. TRBD2 TRBJ2-7 TRBV29-1 TGCAGCGTTACTAGCGCTACGAGCTCCTACGAGCAGTACTTC CSVTSATSSYEQYF
few . TRBJ2-1 TRBV5-5 TGTGCCAGCCAGGTGGTAGATGAGCAGTTCTTC CASQVVDEQFF
. . TRBJ1-4 TRBV7-8 TGTGCCAGCAGCGCCAATGGGGGGCTATCTAATGAAAAACTGTTTTTT CASSANGGLSNEKLFF
many TRBD1 TRBJ2-1 TRBV5-1 TGCGCCAGCAGCTTGGCGGGACAGGGTATTGGTGAGCAGTTCTTC CASSLAGQGIGEQFF
. . TRBJ2-5 TRBV12-3/TRBV12-4 TGTGCCAGCAGCTCCTTTCAGACCCAGTACTTC CASSSFQTQYF
few TRBD2 TRBJ2-1 TRBV4-3 TGCGCCAGCAGCCACACCAGACTAGCGGAGTATTCCAATGAGCAGTTCTTC CASSHTRLAEYSNEQFF
few . TRBJ2-5 TRBV6-5 TGTGCCAGCAACCCTTATAGCGGTTCAAGCCAAGAGACCCAGTACTTC CASNPYSGSSQETQYF
few TRBD1 TRBJ2-2 TRBV29-1 TGCAGCGTTGTCTGGGGACAGGGCCTGTTTTTT CSVVWGQGLFF
. . TRBJ2-3 TRBV14 TGTGCCAGCAGCCAAGATCCGGGACGCACAGATACGCAGTATTTT CASSQDPGRTDTQYF
many . TRBJ2-7 TRBV7-6 TGTGCCAGCAGCTTAGCCGCCGGTGGGGGAGTCAACAACTACGAGCAGTACTTC CASSLAAGGGVNNYEQYF
few . TRBJ2-5 TRBV9 TGTGCCAGCAGCGTAGCAGGTTTCCAAGAGACCCAGTACTTC CASSVAGFQETQYF
many TRBD1 TRBJ2-1 TRBV5-1 TGCGCCAGCAGCTCGGACAGGGGTAGCGATCATGAGCAGTTCTTC CASSSDRGSDHEQFF
. . TRBJ2-3 TRBV28 TGTGCCAGCGGGATCGAAAATGGGGCGGGCCCTAGCACAGATACGCAGTATTTT CASGIENGAGPSTDTQYF
. . TRBJ2-7 TRBV7-2 TGTGCCAGCAGCTTAGGTCTGGGCCCCCTGAGGGAGCAGTACTTC CASSLGLGPLREQYF
. TRBD2 TRBJ2-7 TRBV6-1 TGTGCCAGCAGGCCTCGACTAGCCCTAGGCCACTACGAGCAGTACTTC CASRPRLALGHYEQYF
few . TRBJ2-7 TRBV7-3 TGTGCCAGCAGCTTAAGGGGATTTTACGAGCAGTACTTC CASSLRGFYEQYF
. . TRBJ2-5 TRBV13 TGTGCCAGCAGCTTAGCGGTAACCGGGAGTCAAGAGACCCAGTACTTC CASSLAVTGSQETQYF
. . TRBJ1-6 TRBV14 TGTGCCAGCCGTCGGAGCTCCTATAATTCACCCCTCCACTTT CASRRSSYNSPLHF
once TRBD1 TRBJ2-3 TRBV18 TGTGCCAGCTCACCACCCCGGGACAGCAAAAGATTCACAGATACGCAGTATTTT CASSPPRDSKRFTDTQYF
many . TRBJ2-3 TRBV5-1 TGCGCCAGCAGCTTTAAACCGGATACGCAGTATTTT CASSFKPDTQYF
. . TRBJ2-3 TRBV20-1 TGCAGTGCTGGATCCGCGCTCGCGGGCGGTCATACGCAGTATTTT CSAGSALAGGHTQYF
many . TRBJ2-7 TRBV28 TGTGCCAGCGGACGGGTTGAAACCTACGAGCAGTACTTC CASGRVETYEQYF
. . TRBJ2-7 TRBV28 TGTTCCAGCAGTTTCCCAGGTAACCGGGCGGCCGCTCTGGGTTACTTC CSSSFPGNRAAALGYF
. . TRBJ2-5 TRBV25-1 TGTGCCAGCAGTGAACTAGCAACCGAGACCCAGTACTTC CASSELATETQYF
. . TRBJ2-4 TRBV11-2 TGTGCCAGCAGCCCAGAGACAGGCTCGGTGGGGGAAACCAAAAACATTCAGTACTTC CASSPETGSVGETKNIQYF
few TRBD1 TRBJ1-5 TRBV28 TGTGCCAGCAGTTTGGGGCGGGGTTACAGGGGCGGCGTTCAGCCCCAGCATTTT CASSLGRGYRGGVQPQHF
. . TRBJ2-1 TRBV7-9 TGTGCCAGCAGCTTAGTCCCCGGCCAGAACTCCTACAATGAGCAGTTCTTC CASSLVPGQNSYNEQFF
many . TRBJ2-5 TRBV29-1 TGCAGCGACCAATTCGGGGTCGGGGAGACCCAGTACTTC CSDQFGVGETQYF
. TRBD2 TRBJ2-3 TRBV2 TGTGCCAGCAGTGATGCCTGGCTAGCGGGGAGCACAGATACGCAGTATTTT CASSDAWLAGSTDTQYF
few TRBD2 TRBJ2-1 TRBV7-3 TGTGCCAGCAGCTTATGGACTAGCGCCAATGAGCAGTTCTTC CASSLWTSANEQFF
. TRBD1 TRBJ2-5 TRBV7-2 TGTGCCAGCAGCTTAACCGGACAGGGCCAAGAGACCCAGTACTTC CASSLTGQGQETQYF